This T cell receptor beta chain was retrieved from a study of cytomegalovirus exposure and HLA in healthy donors. Of note for this clone: Its antigen is currently unknown.

In the PCR, 60 Vbeta and 13 Jbeta primers were used. Produced via immunoSEQ multiplex PCR; TCRdb's table is partial and in-frame only. In the table there are about 120,000 clones, about 74% of which are singletons. Study-wide points: It was only CMV serostatus that was available as immune exposure information. Highly shared variants forming one cluster were likely a sequencing artifact. Later analysis associated a missense DCLRE1C variant with TCR beta V- and J-gene trimming. The study labeled more than 150 TCR beta chains cytomegalovirus-associated.

This CDR3 comprises 16 residues. Germline values: CDR1 LNHDA, CDR2 SQIVND (reference sequence). Deletions cut 7 bases from V and 7 bases from J, with 23 bases between. The receptor comes from a woman aged 40 to 50 in good health and CMV-seropositive. The rearrangement joins TRBV19 to TRBJ1-3; a possible D gene is TRBD1 (6 bases). Sequencing used PBMCs. CDR3 nucleotide sequence: TGTGCCAGTATTGATCGGTTCCGGGCAGGGGTTAACACCATATATTTT. Residues: CASIDRFRAGVNTIYF.